The entry that follows covers one TCR beta chain sequence. CDR3 length: 13 residues. Germline-derived CDR1 and CDR2 are LNHDA and SQIVND (reference sequence). Between the trimmed V and J ends, which lost 7 bases and 4 bases, there was a span of 13 bases. The data derive from a study of T cell changes during pregnancy in multiple sclerosis. Method: immunoSEQ multiplex PCR; TCRdb's copy keeps in-frame clones and lacks some. Of approximately 39,000 clones listed, approximately 92% were seen once; the top ten hold about 1.3%. Sequencing was done on a sample of PBMCs (not recorded whether the cells were cultured). The receptor was derived from a female donor with multiple sclerosis, enrolled in a pregnancy study. The rearrangement uses TRBV19 and TRBJ1-1; no clear D gene. In DNA form, the CDR3 reads TGTGCCAGTACGAGCGGGTTCTCCACTGAAGCTTTCTTT. Residues: CASTSGFSTEAFF.